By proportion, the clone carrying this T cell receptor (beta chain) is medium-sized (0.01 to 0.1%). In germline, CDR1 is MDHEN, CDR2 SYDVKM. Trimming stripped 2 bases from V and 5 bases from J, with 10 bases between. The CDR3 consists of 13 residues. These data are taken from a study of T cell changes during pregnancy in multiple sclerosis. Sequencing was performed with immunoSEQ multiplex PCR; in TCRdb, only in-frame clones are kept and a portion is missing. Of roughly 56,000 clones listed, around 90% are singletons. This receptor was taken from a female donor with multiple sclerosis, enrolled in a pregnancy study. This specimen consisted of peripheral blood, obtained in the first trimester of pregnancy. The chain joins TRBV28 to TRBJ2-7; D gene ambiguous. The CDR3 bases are TGTGCCAGCAGTTTAAGAGGATGGGACGAGCAGTACTTC. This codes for CASSLRGWDEQYF. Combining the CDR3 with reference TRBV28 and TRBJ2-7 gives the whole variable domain DVKVTQSSRYLVKRTGEKVFLECVQDMDHENMFWYRQDPGLGLRLIYFSYDVKMKEKGDIPEGYSVSREKKERFSLILESASTNQTSMYLCASSLRGWDEQYFGPGTRLTVT.